This passage covers 31 T cell receptor beta chains from one sample sequenced in a study of regulatory T cells in long-lasting Graves disease. Building the TCR beta libraries relied on iRepertoire HTBI primers, and CDR3 regions underwent Arm-PCR. TCRdb reprocessed the multiplex PCR reads via MiXCR and lists one record per CDR3 protein. The sample gives roughly 500,000 distinct CDR3 sequences, 14% of which show up once; more than 15% is in the top ten. Time point reported: newly diagnosed GD, antithyroid drugs for less than 3 months. RNA isolated from PBMCs was used to make the TCR library. These sequences were also reported in another study, on T cells in Graves' hyperthyroidism and ophthalmopathy.

The specimen comprised peripheral blood mononuclear cells (PBMCs), sampled at new diagnosis, from a patient treated with antithyroid drugs. The receptors come from a woman in her forties or fifties with Graves disease.

In this sample, this clonotype turned up many times. V and J are TRBV14 and TRBJ2-1; D unclear. In germline, CDR1 is SGHDN, CDR2 FVKESK. V was pared by 1 base and J by 0 bases, with 7 bases between. The CDR3 runs to 15 residues. CDR3: CASSQVMSSYNEQFF. The CDR3 DNA is TGTGCCAGCAGCCAAGTTATGAGCTCCTACAATGAGCAGTTCTTC.

This clonotype was seen many times. The chain has TRBV6-1 and TRBJ2-5, with D hard to call. CDR1 and CDR2 from the germline V gene are MNHNS and SASEGT. The CDR3 covers 12 residues. V shed 7 bases and J shed 1 base, with 7 bases lying between them. DNA of the CDR3: TGTGCCAGCACCGACTTCCAAGAGACCCAGTACTTC. As protein: CASTDFQETQYF.

The genes are TRBV3-1 and TRBJ1-3; the D is unclear. Germline loops: CDR1 LGHDT, CDR2 YNNKEL (reference sequence). The CDR3 is 15 amino acids. The V end lost 0 bases, the J end lost 3 bases, and 9 bases lay between the germline ends. CDR3 bases: TGTGCCAGCAGCCAAGATTTTAGGGTTGGAAACACCATATATTTT. It yields the protein CASSQDFRVGNTIYF.

The sample holds many counts of this clonotype. The chain combines TRBV5-1 with TRBJ1-1, with 8 bases that match TRBD1. The CDR3 is 14 amino acids. Germline CDR1 and CDR2: SGHRS and YFSETQ. V lost 4 bases to trimming and J lost 1 base; unmatched junction nucleotides: 3. In nucleotides, the CDR3 is TGCGCCAGCAGCAGGACAGGGTGGAACACTGAAGCTTTCTTT. Protein product: CASSRTGWNTEAFF.

This clonotype came up many times. The chain is built from TRBV10-3 and TRBJ1-1; TRBD1 is a possible D gene (6 bases). From germline, CDR1 is ENHRY and CDR2 SYGVKD. CDR3 length: 13 residues. V lost 6 bases to trimming and J lost 1 base, with 9 bases between them. CDR3 sequence reads: CAIRPGQNTEAFF. CDR3 bases: TGTGCCATCAGACCGGGACAGAACACTGAAGCTTTCTTT.

This clonotype was counted ten times or more. The rearrangement links TRBV11-2 to TRBJ1-3; 12 positions agree with TRBD1. Unmatched junction bases numbered 8, after V lost 5 bases and J lost 3 bases. The V gene's germline CDR1 is SGHAT and CDR2 FQNNGV. The length of the CDR3 is 17 residues. This chain's CDR3 is CASSTTGTGGFGNTIYF. CDR3 DNA sequence: TGTGCCAGCAGCACGACCGGGACAGGGGGCTTTGGAAACACCATATATTTT.

This clonotype was recorded at least ten times. V usage is TRBV10-3 and J usage is TRBJ2-7; 12 nucleotides align to TRBD1. This CDR3 contains 14 residues. Germline V gene lookup returns CDR1 ENHRY and CDR2 SYGVKD. After removal of 7 bases from V and 5 bases from J, the junction contained 6 bases not matched to a gene. CDR3 nucleotides: TGTGCCATCACTAGGGACAGGGGGCTGGACGAGCAGTACTTC. The encoded protein is CAITRDRGLDEQYF.

This clonotype occurred many times. The chain joins TRBV7-9 to TRBJ2-5, with unresolved D. The CDR3 extends over 14 amino acids. Looked up from germline, CDR1 is SEHNR and CDR2 is FQNEAQ (reference sequence). V was pared by 1 base and J by 1 base, with 7 bases between. The CDR3 protein is CASSLGQVQETQYF. CDR3 coding DNA: TGTGCCAGCAGCTTAGGTCAGGTCCAAGAGACCCAGTACTTC.

This clonotype was observed at least ten times. The gene calls are TRBV28 and TRBJ1-5; 7 bases are a match to TRBD1. Germline CDR1 is MDHEN and CDR2 is SYDVKM. Trimming cost V 3 bases and J 3 bases; bases outside gene matches: 5. This CDR3 is 15 amino acids long. For the CDR3, the DNA is TGTGCCAGCAGTTTGACCCAGGGGGTCAATCAGCCCCAGCATTTT. As protein: CASSLTQGVNQPQHF.

There are many counts of this clonotype. The chain is built from TRBV11-2 and TRBJ2-3, with 7 bases aligning to TRBD1. V shed 3 bases, J shed 1 base, and the junction held 10 bases outside the gene matches. In germline, CDR1 is SGHAT, CDR2 FQNNGV. The CDR3 totals 17 residues. CDR3 nucleotides: TGTGCCAGCAGCTTCGAATTGACAGGGTCGGGCACAGATACGCAGTATTTT. Its translation: CASSFELTGSGTDTQYF.

This clonotype was counted many times. The CDR3 DNA sequence: TGTGCCAGCAGCCTTCCGGCTAGCAGTTTAGATACGCAGTATTTT. As protein: CASSLPASSLDTQYF. This rearrangement joins TRBV4-2 to TRBJ2-3, with D perhaps TRBD2 (5 bases). Trimming took 4 bases from V and 5 from J, leaving 16 bases between them. This CDR3 has 15 residues. Germline V CDR1 and CDR2: LGHNA, YNFKEQ.

The V gene is TRBV20-1, the J gene TRBJ2-2; tentatively, D is TRBD2 (5 bases). Germline V gene sequence: CDR1 DFQATT, CDR2 SNEGSKA (reference sequence). The CDR3 totals 15 residues. V lost 4 bases, J lost 1 base, and 13 bases lay in between. CDR3 coding DNA: TGCAGTGCTACCGGGGATCGTTTGAACACCGGGGAGCTGTTTTTT. It codes for CSATGDRLNTGELFF.

The chain uses TRBV3-1 and TRBJ1-2, with TRBD1 as a possible D gene (6 bases). The CDR3 length is 12 residues. From germline, CDR1 is LGHDT and CDR2 YNNKEL (reference sequence). The ends were cut back, 1 base at V and 7 bases at J, with 7 bases in the middle. CDR3 loop: CASSQGGGGYTF. DNA for the CDR3: TGTGCCAGCAGCCAAGGAGGGGGTGGCTACACCTTC.

The V call is TRBV7-3, the J call TRBJ1-3; D is undetermined. Germline values: CDR1 SGHTA, CDR2 FQGTGA. The CDR3 length is 15 residues. V was clipped by 5 bases and J by 4 bases, with 15 bases between them. The CDR3 sequence: CASSPDGGYGNTIYF. The CDR3, as DNA: TGTGCCAGCAGCCCGGACGGAGGGTACGGAAACACCATATATTTT.

The chain couples TRBV7-3 to TRBJ2-2; D is ambiguous. V lost 5 bases and J 4 bases, leaving 8 bases between the germline ends. The length of the CDR3 is 13 residues. From germline, CDR1 is SGHTA and CDR2 FQGTGA. The CDR3 DNA sequence: TGTGCCAGCAGCCTATCGCCCACCGGGGAGCTGTTTTTT. Amino acids: CASSLSPTGELFF.

This sequence joins TRBV7-9 and TRBJ2-1; D gene unclear. Germline values: CDR1 SEHNR, CDR2 FQNEAQ (reference sequence). Trimming left V 1 base short and J 5 bases short, with 6 bases between. This CDR3 comprises 13 residues. The CDR3 bases are TGTGCCAGCAGCTTAGAACCAAACAATGAGCAGTTCTTC. This translates into CASSLEPNNEQFF.

This clonotype was seen many times. The CDR3 here is CASSYSIAGVNTGELFF. In DNA, the CDR3 is TGTGCCAGCAGTTACTCGATAGCGGGAGTGAACACCGGGGAGCTGTTTTTT. The chain joins TRBV6-2 or TRBV6-3 to TRBJ2-2, with 9 bases lining up with TRBD2. The V segment lost 0 bases and the J segment 1 base; nucleotides outside the gene matches: 3. The CDR3 has 17 residues. Germline CDR1 MNHEY, CDR2 SVGEGT.

This clonotype has a single count. The chain carries TRBV19 and TRBJ2-3; D is possibly TRBD1 or TRBD2 (5 bases each). CDR1 is LNHDA, CDR2 SQIVND, per germline (reference sequence). The V and J ends lost 5 bases and 2 bases respectively, with 11 bases between them. The CDR3 is made up of 14 amino acids. In nucleotides, the CDR3 is TGTGCCAGTAGTGAGAAGGGACCCACAGATACGCAGTATTTT. Amino acid sequence: CASSEKGPTDTQYF. Filled out from reference TRBV19 and TRBJ2-3, the complete variable domain reads DGGITQSPKYLFRKEGQNVTLSCEQNLNHDAMYWYRQDPGQGLRLIYYSQIVNDFQKGDIAEGYSVSREKKESFPLTVTSAQKNPTAFYLCASSEKGPTDTQYFGPGTRLTVL.

Ten or more counts support this clonotype. V and J are TRBV9 and TRBJ2-5, with 8 bases fitting TRBD1. The J segment lost 0 bases and the V segment lost 4 bases, leaving 8 bases of the junction unmatched. CDR1 is SGDLS, CDR2 YYNGEE, per germline. The CDR3 length is 16 residues. CDR3 bases: TGTGCCAGCAGCACTCACGGGACAGGAAACCAAGAGACCCAGTACTTC. Amino acid sequence: CASSTHGTGNQETQYF.

This clonotype was recorded a few times. The gene calls are TRBV20-1 and TRBJ2-7; 9 bases are shared with TRBD2. This CDR3 has 13 amino acids. V trimming: 8 bases; J trimming: 1 base; junction bases outside the gene matches: 6. Germline CDR1 is DFQATT and CDR2 is SNEGSKA (reference sequence). This chain's CDR3 is CSPDSGSSYEQYF. The DNA of the CDR3 is TGCAGTCCCGATAGCGGGAGTTCCTACGAGCAGTACTTC.

This clonotype was found many times. This sequence joins TRBV28 and TRBJ1-1; D is uncertain. CDR1 and CDR2 (germline): MDHEN, SYDVKM. Between the trimmed V and J ends, which lost 10 bases and 4 bases, there was a span of 19 bases. There are 14 residues in the CDR3. The CDR3 loop reads CATWRGRTSTEAFF. CDR3 sequence (DNA): TGTGCCACCTGGAGAGGCAGGACCTCCACTGAAGCTTTCTTT.

This clonotype was seen ten or more times. V usage is TRBV12-3 or TRBV12-4 and J usage is TRBJ2-7; the match to TRBD1 covers 12 bases. The CDR3 spans 15 residues. Trimming removed 4 bases from V and 4 bases from J; junction bases left unmatched: 5. The CDR3 spells CASSSTGQGAYEQYF. CDR3 sequence (DNA): TGTGCCAGCAGTTCTACGGGACAGGGGGCGTACGAGCAGTACTTC.

This clonotype was seen ten or more times. This sequence joins TRBV10-3 and TRBJ2-1; tentative D call: TRBD1 (6 bases). The length of the CDR3 is 12 residues. Germline values: CDR1 ENHRY, CDR2 SYGVKD. The V end was cut by 5 bases, the J end by 9 bases, with 11 bases between. DNA for the CDR3: TGTGCCATCAGTCCCCAGGGGTCTGAGCAGTTCTTC. Protein product: CAISPQGSEQFF.

This clonotype was counted between two and nine times. The V and J genes are TRBV19 and TRBJ1-4; no clear D gene. Per germline, CDR1 LNHDA and CDR2 SQIVND (reference sequence). This CDR3 has 15 amino acids. V was cut by 4 bases and J by 0 bases, with 9 bases left in between. CDR3 loop: CASSTSPATNEKLFF. In nucleotides, the CDR3 is TGTGCCAGTAGTACTTCTCCTGCAACTAATGAAAAACTGTTTTTT. The full variable domain, rest sourced from reference TRBV19 and TRBJ1-4, is DGGITQSPKYLFRKEGQNVTLSCEQNLNHDAMYWYRQDPGQGLRLIYYSQIVNDFQKGDIAEGYSVSREKKESFPLTVTSAQKNPTAFYLCASSTSPATNEKLFFGSGTQLSVL.

This rearrangement joins TRBV19 to TRBJ2-2; D is unresolved. Germline V gene lookup returns CDR1 LNHDA and CDR2 SQIVND (reference sequence). Trimming took off 3 bases at V and 7 bases at J, with 6 bases between the two ends. This CDR3 spans 12 amino acids. The CDR3 protein is CASSIAYGELFF. CDR3 bases: TGTGCCAGTAGTATTGCTTACGGGGAGCTGTTTTTT.

This clonotype was recorded many times. The rearrangement joins TRBV12-3 or TRBV12-4 to TRBJ2-3; D not resolved. The CDR3 is made up of 14 amino acids. V lost 3 bases and J 2 bases, leaving 9 bases between the germline ends. The CDR3 bases are TGTGCCAGCAGTTTCCAACCCTCCACAGATACGCAGTATTTT. Amino acid sequence: CASSFQPSTDTQYF.

The rearrangement joins TRBV9 to TRBJ2-3; no clear D gene. The V gene lost 3 bases and the J gene lost 2 bases, with 10 bases spanning the gap. Germline lookup yields CDR1 SGDLS and CDR2 YYNGEE. The CDR3 consists of 14 residues. The CDR3 DNA reads as TGTGCCAGCAGCGAGGAAAAATACACAGATACGCAGTATTTT. Translating gives CASSEEKYTDTQYF.

This clonotype occurred many times. The junction and the germline gene differ at one end; a read error may be behind it. The chain couples TRBV27 to TRBJ1-1; D is ambiguous. Looked up from germline, CDR1 is MNHEY and CDR2 is SMNVEV (reference sequence). The CDR3 is 12 amino acids. CDR3 in DNA: TGTGCCAGCAGTTTCTCGGGCACTAAAGCTTTCTTT. It is translated as CASSFSGTKAFF.

The chain has TRBV30 and TRBJ1-2; TRBD1 is a possible D gene (6 bases). V gave up 1 base and J gave up 8 bases, with 11 bases separating them. This CDR3 comprises 12 residues. The germline V gene has CDR1 GTSNPN and CDR2 SVGIG (reference sequence). CDR3 loop: CAWSARGGGYTF. CDR3 nucleotide sequence: TGTGCCTGGAGTGCCAGGGGAGGCGGCTACACCTTC.

A few counts support this clonotype. The chain employs TRBV19 and TRBJ2-1; D not resolved. The germline V gene has CDR1 LNHDA and CDR2 SQIVND (reference sequence). V lost 3 bases, J lost 6 bases, and 12 bases lay in between. The CDR3 covers 14 residues. This CDR3 is CASSIFGRANEQFF. In nucleotides, the CDR3 is TGTGCCAGTAGTATTTTTGGCCGGGCCAATGAGCAGTTCTTC.

The rearrangement joins TRBV10-3 to TRBJ2-7, with 10 bases fitting TRBD1. The junction had 6 bases not matched to a gene; V was cut back by 2 bases and J by 2 bases. This CDR3 region has 16 residues. The germline gives CDR1 ENHRY, CDR2 SYGVKD. CDR3: CAISERGQGTTYEQYF. Here the CDR3 DNA reads TGTGCCATCAGTGAGAGGGGACAGGGGACAACCTACGAGCAGTACTTC.